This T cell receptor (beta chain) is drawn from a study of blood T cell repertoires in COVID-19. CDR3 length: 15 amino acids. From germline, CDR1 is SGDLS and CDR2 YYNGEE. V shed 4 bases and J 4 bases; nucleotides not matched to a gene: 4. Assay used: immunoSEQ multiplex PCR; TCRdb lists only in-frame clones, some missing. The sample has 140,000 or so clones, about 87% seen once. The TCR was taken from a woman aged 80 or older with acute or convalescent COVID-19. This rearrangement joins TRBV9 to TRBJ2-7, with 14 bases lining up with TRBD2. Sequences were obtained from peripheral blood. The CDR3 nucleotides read TGTGCCAGCAGCCCCGGGACTAGCGGGGGATACGAGCAGTACTTC. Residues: CASSPGTSGGYEQYF.